Sequencing of this TCR beta chain was carried out in a study of blood T cell repertoires in COVID-19. At the level of the study: The United States, Italy and Spain supplied acute and convalescent COVID-19 samples. Sample material is recorded as cDNA or gDNA derived from T cells, B-cell-depleted T cells, or PBMCs.

The V gene lost 1 base and the J gene lost 1 base, with 16 bases spanning the gap. The CDR3 totals 17 residues. The V gene's germline CDR1 is MGHRA and CDR2 YSYEKL. As originally analysed: Quantification of nucleated cells was approximated via reference gene primer amplification. This table comes from immunoSEQ multiplex PCR, and its TCRdb copy is limited to in-frame clones, with some not included. V and J calls and clone size are as listed in that table; D and trimming were resolved from the DNA. Of 150,000 to 200,000 clones detected, about 75% appear once; the ten largest clones hold approximately 27%.

The chain employs TRBV4-1 and TRBJ1-1, with D unclear. The clonotype originates from a woman aged 65 to 85 with acute or convalescent COVID-19. Specimen: peripheral blood. CDR3 in amino acids: CASSQVREPWGNTEAFF. CDR3 sequence (DNA): TGCGCCAGCAGCCAAGTTAGGGAGCCATGGGGGAACACTGAAGCTTTCTTT.